These 22 T cell receptor beta chains share one sample of origin, sequenced in a study of T cells after yellow fever vaccination. One entry per CDR3 protein results from TCRdb running MiXCR on the 5' RACE reads. The data hold about 240,000 distinct CDR3 sequences, with roughly 3.7% observed a single time. The material was PBMCs, obtained 15 days after the yellow fever booster vaccination. The receptors come from a man aged 18-30 years who received the YFV17D yellow fever vaccine.

This clonotype has a handful of counts. The chain carries TRBV11-3 and TRBJ2-1; TRBD1 matches 11 bases. The germline V gene encodes CDR1 SGHNT and CDR2 YENEEA. There are 16 residues in the CDR3. V lost 1 base to trimming and J lost 8 bases; unmatched junction nucleotides: 7. The CDR3 is CASSLGWDRGFHEQFF. CDR3 bases: TGTGCCAGCAGCTTAGGATGGGACAGGGGGTTCCATGAGCAGTTCTTC.

This clonotype was found many times. The J gene is TRBJ1-1, the V gene TRBV5-1, with 7 nucleotides matching TRBD1. CDR3 length equals 14 residues. Germline V CDR1 and CDR2: SGHRS, YFSETQ. The J segment lost 3 bases and the V segment lost 4 bases, leaving 6 bases of the junction unmatched. The CDR3 here is CASSPGQIYTEAFF. Here the CDR3 DNA reads TGCGCCAGCAGCCCGGGACAGATTTACACTGAAGCTTTCTTT.

This clonotype was recorded at least ten times. V usage is TRBV12-3 or TRBV12-4 and J usage is TRBJ2-5, with 7 bases fitting TRBD1. V was clipped by 7 bases and J by 5 bases; unmatched bases: 7. The CDR3 runs to 13 residues. As DNA, the CDR3 is TGTGCCAGCACCCTGACAGGGTACGAGACCCAGTACTTC. Encoded protein: CASTLTGYETQYF.

This clonotype was seen many times. The chain carries TRBV20-1 and TRBJ2-7, with TRBD2 identical over 11 bases. The CDR3 is made up of 16 amino acids. The germline V gene has CDR1 DFQATT and CDR2 SNEGSKA (reference sequence). V lost 0 bases, J lost 7 bases, and 11 bases stayed unmatched. CDR3 sequence (DNA): TGCAGTGCTAGAGACGTAAATAGCGGGGGGGGAAAGGAGCAGTACTTC. Translating it yields CSARDVNSGGGKEQYF.

This clonotype was observed at least ten times. V and J are TRBV20-1 and TRBJ1-6; D not certain. CDR3 length: 14 amino acids. Per the germline V gene, CDR1 is DFQATT and CDR2 is SNEGSKA (reference sequence). V was pared by 3 bases and J by 1 base, with 7 bases between. The CDR3 reads CSARPGSYNSPLHF. In DNA form, the CDR3 reads TGCAGTGCTAGGCCCGGGTCCTATAATTCACCCCTCCACTTT.

Ten or more counts support this clonotype. The chain couples TRBV28 to TRBJ2-2, with 9 nucleotides matching TRBD1. Germline V lookup: CDR1 MDHEN, CDR2 SYDVKM. The CDR3 consists of 15 residues. V shed 7 bases and J 6 bases; nucleotides not matched to a gene: 9. CDR3 nucleotides: TGTGCCAGCAAGCTGGACAGGGGTCTTCCCGGGGAGCTGTTTTTT. Translation gives CASKLDRGLPGELFF. The variable domain in full, with the rest retrieved from reference TRBV28 and TRBJ2-2, is DVKVTQSSRYLVKRTGEKVFLECVQDMDHENMFWYRQDPGLGLRLIYFSYDVKMKEKGDIPEGYSVSREKKERFSLILESASTNQTSMYLCASKLDRGLPGELFFGEGSRLTVL.

This clonotype was seen many times. The chain couples TRBV6-5 to TRBJ2-1, with D perhaps TRBD1 (6 bases). This CDR3 comprises 15 residues. CDR1 is MNHEY, CDR2 SVGAGI, per germline. V lost 5 bases and J 0 bases, leaving 11 bases between the germline ends. The CDR3 DNA follows: TGTGCCAGCAGTCTCAGGGGTTTCTCCTACAATGAGCAGTTCTTC. This translates into CASSLRGFSYNEQFF.

This clonotype has ten or more counts. The chain uses TRBV7-3 and TRBJ2-6; TRBD2 is a possible D gene (6 bases). Trimming took 2 bases from V and 4 from J, leaving 9 bases between them. The CDR3 length is 15 residues. The V gene's germline CDR1 is SGHTA and CDR2 FQGTGA. The CDR3 sequence is CASSLGGGGANVLTF. Written as DNA, the CDR3 is TGTGCCAGCAGCTTAGGGGGAGGAGGGGCCAACGTCCTGACTTTC. The complete variable domain, with remaining parts taken from reference TRBV7-3 and TRBJ2-6, reads GAGVSQTPSNKVTEKGKYVELRCDPISGHTALYWYRQSLGQGPEFLIYFQGTGAADDSGLPNDRFFAVRPEGSVSTLKIQRTERGDSAVYLCASSLGGGGANVLTFGAGSRLTVL.

V is TRBV20-1 and J is TRBJ1-5; TRBD1 matches 7 bases. The germline CDR1 and CDR2 sequences are DFQATT and SNEGSKA (reference sequence). The CDR3 sequence is 13 residues long. V lost 6 bases and J lost 11; bases outside the gene matches: 13. The CDR3 region is CSATGTAKRAQHF. DNA for the CDR3: TGCAGTGCAACCGGGACAGCAAAGAGGGCCCAGCATTTT.

This clonotype occurred many times. CDR3: CASSQDRVGGYTF. The CDR3 coding sequence is TGTGCCAGCAGTCAGGACAGGGTAGGAGGCTACACCTTC. This sequence joins TRBV11-2 and TRBJ1-2; TRBD1 matches 8 bases. This CDR3 is 13 amino acids long. Losses at the gene ends were 6 bases for V and 8 bases for J; bases not matched to a gene: 8. The germline CDR1 and CDR2 sequences are SGHAT and FQNNGV.

Ten or more counts support this clonotype. The chain combines TRBV6-2 or TRBV6-3 with TRBJ1-5; D remains unclear. From germline, CDR1 is MNHEY and CDR2 SVGEGT. Trimming removed 2 bases from V and 10 bases from J, with 9 bases in between. The CDR3 length is 12 residues. The CDR3 loop is CASSYELGPQHF. CDR3 DNA sequence: TGTGCCAGCAGTTACGAGCTTGGACCCCAGCATTTT.

This clonotype appeared many times. The CDR3 bases are TGTGCCAGCAGCTTAGGGTGGAACACTGAAGCTTTCTTT. It translates to CASSLGWNTEAFF. V gene TRBV7-2 combines with J gene TRBJ1-1; D not certain. There are 13 residues in the CDR3. Germline V gives CDR1 SGHTA, CDR2 FQGNSA. V was pared by 1 base and J by 1 base, with 4 bases between.

This clonotype has ten or more counts. V gene TRBV7-9 combines with J gene TRBJ2-5; the D call may be TRBD1 or TRBD2 (5 bases each). From germline, CDR1 is SEHNR and CDR2 FQNEAQ (reference sequence). V shed 5 bases and J shed 7 bases, with 17 bases lying between them. The CDR3 loop spans 14 amino acids. The CDR3 sequence: CASSRGSTEGTQYF. DNA of the CDR3: TGTGCCAGCAGCCGAGGGTCGACAGAAGGGACCCAGTACTTC.

This clonotype was seen ten or more times. The chain uses TRBV7-9 and TRBJ2-5, with D possibly being TRBD2 (6 bases). CDR3 size: 14 residues. Per the germline V gene, CDR1 is SEHNR and CDR2 is FQNEAQ (reference sequence). V lost 4 bases and J 7 bases, leaving 16 bases between the germline ends. Here the CDR3 reads CASSYAGLSGTQYF. The CDR3 DNA sequence: TGTGCCAGCAGCTACGCCGGACTATCGGGGACCCAGTACTTC. The variable domain in full, completed from reference TRBV7-9 and TRBJ2-5, reads DTGVSQNPRHKITKRGQNVTFRCDPISEHNRLYWYRQTLGQGPEFLTYFQNEAQLEKSRLLSDRFSAERPKGSFSTLEIQRTEQGDSAMYLCASSYAGLSGTQYFGPGTRLLVL.

This clonotype was seen repeatedly, ten times or more. The V call is TRBV6-5, the J call TRBJ1-1; the D is unclear. The CDR3 has 13 residues. Germline CDR1 is MNHEY and CDR2 is SVGAGI. The ends were cut back, 5 bases at V and 11 bases at J, with 18 bases in the middle. This CDR3 is CASSPGPWGIAFF. CDR3 bases: TGTGCCAGCAGTCCTGGGCCGTGGGGTATTGCTTTCTTT.

This clonotype was observed a few times. The chain joins TRBV19 to TRBJ2-2, with a tentative D call TRBD2 (7 bases). CDR3 length: 15 amino acids. Germline CDR1 and CDR2: LNHDA and SQIVND (reference sequence). V lost 5 bases, J lost 5 bases, and 15 bases lay in between. The DNA for the CDR3 is TGTGCCAGTAGTTCCGAGGGGGGGCGTACCGGGGAGCTGTTTTTT. It is translated as CASSSEGGRTGELFF.

This clonotype was observed at least ten times. CDR3 protein: CASNLAGGPSLETQYF. Here the CDR3 DNA reads TGTGCCAGCAACCTAGCGGGGGGGCCGAGTTTAGAGACCCAGTACTTC. The rearrangement uses TRBV7-6 and TRBJ2-5, with TRBD2 identical over 12 bases. Germline V gene sequence: CDR1 SGHVS, CDR2 FNYEAQ. Losses at the gene ends were 7 bases for V and 4 bases for J; bases not matched to a gene: 10. The CDR3 consists of 16 residues.

There are many counts of this clonotype. J is TRBJ2-2 and V is TRBV7-2; D uncertain. V was trimmed by 5 bases and J by 4 bases, leaving 17 bases between them. Germline assignment: CDR1 SGHTA and CDR2 FQGNSA. This CDR3 contains 16 residues. CDR3 in amino acids: CASSRTAGEGTGELFF. The CDR3, as DNA: TGTGCCAGCAGCCGAACGGCAGGCGAAGGCACCGGGGAGCTGTTTTTT.

Comments on this clonotype: This could be a read error, since a much larger clone is one nucleotide away. The chain carries TRBV9 and TRBJ2-1, with D perhaps TRBD2 (6 bases). The CDR3 covers 15 residues. Trimming removed 4 bases from V and 7 bases from J, with 18 bases in between. Per germline, CDR1 SGDLS and CDR2 YYNGEE. The CDR3 nucleotides are TGTGCCAGCAGCCTGGGAATAGCGGAGCTAAATGAGCAGTTCTTC. Translation gives CASSLGIAELNEQFF.

J is TRBJ2-2 and V is TRBV20-1; TRBD2 is a possible D gene (5 bases). The CDR3 covers 13 residues. The germline gives CDR1 DFQATT, CDR2 SNEGSKA (reference sequence). Trimming removed 5 bases from V and 3 bases from J, with 10 bases in between. Written as DNA, the CDR3 is TGCAGTGCTCCTAGCAGATACACCGGGGAGCTGTTTTTT. Protein product: CSAPSRYTGELFF.

This clonotype was detected many times. The J gene is TRBJ2-3, the V gene TRBV20-1; D might be TRBD2 (6 bases). V was cut by 5 bases and J by 1 base, with 10 bases left in between. This CDR3 comprises 13 residues. CDR1 is DFQATT and CDR2 is SNEGSKA in the germline V gene (reference sequence). The CDR3 DNA reads as TGCAGTGCTTCGCCGGGAGGCACAGATACGCAGTATTTT. Its translation is CSASPGGTDTQYF.

This clonotype was seen ten or more times. V gene TRBV29-1 combines with J gene TRBJ2-5; 7 positions agree with TRBD1. The V and J ends lost 5 bases and 6 bases, in that order; junction bases with no gene match: 6. CDR3 size: 12 residues. Looked up from germline, CDR1 is SQVTM and CDR2 is ANQGSEA. CDR3 coding DNA: TGCAGCGTTACAGGGGTCGGAAAGACCCAGTACTTC. It encodes CSVTGVGKTQYF.